This T cell receptor beta chain was captured by sequencing in a study of radiotherapy plus CTLA-4 blockade in lung cancer. The data were produced by immunoSEQ multiplex PCR, yet TCRdb's version contains in-frame clones alone and is incomplete. The data contain some 60,000 clones, 70% to 80% of them singletons. The V gene's germline CDR1 is SEHNR and CDR2 FQNEAQ (reference sequence). There are 14 residues in the CDR3. V lost 7 bases, J lost 5 bases, and 5 bases stayed unmatched. This sequence originates from a human donor with non-small cell lung cancer who had a partial response to radiotherapy plus ipilimumab. The rearrangement joins TRBV7-9 to TRBJ1-4, with 9 bases lining up with TRBD1. The sequenced sample was peripheral blood, obtained from a patient treated with radiotherapy plus ipilimumab. CDR3 loop: CASILGQGNEKLFF. The CDR3, as DNA: TGTGCCAGCATCTTGGGACAGGGAAATGAAAAACTGTTTTTT.